This record concerns one TCR beta chain sequence. The study profiled TCR beta VDJ and CDR3 using genomic DNA as template. One entry per CDR3 protein, called by TCRdb with MiXCR from the reads. The sample carries around 210,000 distinct CDR3 sequences, 65% recorded once. This entry comes from a study of CD8+CD57+ T cells in acquired aplastic anemia. V was pared by 7 bases and J by 12 bases, with 18 bases of the junction left unmatched. This CDR3 has 17 amino acids. Germline CDR1 is SNHLY and CDR2 is FYNNEI. Patients who underwent sequencing had shown CD8+CD57+ cell expansion by flow cytometry. No therapy was given to patients before blood sampling.

The chain uses TRBV2 and TRBJ2-1, with 13 bases identical to TRBD2. This TCR was recovered from a human donor with aplastic anemia. Sequenced material: sorted CD4+, CD8+, or CD8+CD57+ T cells (not recorded which) from PBMCs. The CDR3 spells CASTLTSGGPITDTQFF. The CDR3, as DNA: TGTGCCAGCACCCTGACTAGCGGGGGGCCAATCACAGATACGCAGTTCTTC.